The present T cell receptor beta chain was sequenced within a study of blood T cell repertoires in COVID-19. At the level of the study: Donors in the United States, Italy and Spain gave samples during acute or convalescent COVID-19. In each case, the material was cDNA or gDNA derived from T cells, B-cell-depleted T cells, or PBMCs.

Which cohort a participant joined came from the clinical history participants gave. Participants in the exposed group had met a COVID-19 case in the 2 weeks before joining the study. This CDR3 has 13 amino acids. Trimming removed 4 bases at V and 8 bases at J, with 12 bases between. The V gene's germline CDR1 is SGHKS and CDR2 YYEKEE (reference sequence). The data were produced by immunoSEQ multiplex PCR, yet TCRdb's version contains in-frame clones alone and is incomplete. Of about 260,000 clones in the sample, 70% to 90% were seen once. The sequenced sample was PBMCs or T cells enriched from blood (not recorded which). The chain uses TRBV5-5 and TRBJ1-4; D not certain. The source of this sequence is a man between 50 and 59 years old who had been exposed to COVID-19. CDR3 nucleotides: TGTGCCAGCAGCCGGGCAGCGGAAGAAAAACTGTTTTTT. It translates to CASSRAAEEKLFF.